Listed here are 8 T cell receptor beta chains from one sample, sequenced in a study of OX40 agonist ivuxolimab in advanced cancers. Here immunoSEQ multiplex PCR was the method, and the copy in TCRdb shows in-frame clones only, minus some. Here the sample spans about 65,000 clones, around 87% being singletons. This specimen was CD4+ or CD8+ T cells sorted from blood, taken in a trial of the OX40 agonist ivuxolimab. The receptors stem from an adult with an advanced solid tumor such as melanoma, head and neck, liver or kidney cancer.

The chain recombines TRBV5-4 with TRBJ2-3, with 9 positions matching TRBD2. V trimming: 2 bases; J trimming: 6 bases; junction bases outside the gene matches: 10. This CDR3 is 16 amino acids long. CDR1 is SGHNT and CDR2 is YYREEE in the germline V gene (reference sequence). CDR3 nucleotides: TGTGCCAGCAGCTTTCAGGGGCGGGGGGGCCGCGATACGCAGTATTTT. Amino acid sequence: CASSFQGRGGRDTQYF.

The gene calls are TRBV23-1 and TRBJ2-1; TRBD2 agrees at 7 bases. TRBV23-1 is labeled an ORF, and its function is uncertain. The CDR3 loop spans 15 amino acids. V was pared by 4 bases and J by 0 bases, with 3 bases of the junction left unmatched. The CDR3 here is CASSRGGSSYNEQFF. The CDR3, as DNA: TGCGCCAGCAGTCGGGGGGGTAGCTCCTACAATGAGCAGTTCTTC.

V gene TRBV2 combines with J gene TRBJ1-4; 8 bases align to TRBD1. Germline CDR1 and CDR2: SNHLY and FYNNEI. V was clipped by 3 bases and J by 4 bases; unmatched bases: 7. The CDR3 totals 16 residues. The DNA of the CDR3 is TGTGCCAGCAGTGATAGGACAGGGCCCAGTAATGAAAAACTGTTTTTT. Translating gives CASSDRTGPSNEKLFF.

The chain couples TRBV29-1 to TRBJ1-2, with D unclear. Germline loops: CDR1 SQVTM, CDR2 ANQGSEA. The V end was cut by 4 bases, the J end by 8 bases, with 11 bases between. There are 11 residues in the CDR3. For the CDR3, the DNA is TGCAGCGTTGTAGTTTCGGGAGGCTACACCTTC. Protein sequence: CSVVVSGGYTF.

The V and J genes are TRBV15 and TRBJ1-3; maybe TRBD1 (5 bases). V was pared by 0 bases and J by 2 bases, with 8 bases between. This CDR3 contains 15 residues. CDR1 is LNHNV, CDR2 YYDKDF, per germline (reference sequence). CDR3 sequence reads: CATSRDGGTGNTIYF. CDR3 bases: TGTGCCACCAGCAGAGATGGGGGGACTGGAAACACCATATATTTT.

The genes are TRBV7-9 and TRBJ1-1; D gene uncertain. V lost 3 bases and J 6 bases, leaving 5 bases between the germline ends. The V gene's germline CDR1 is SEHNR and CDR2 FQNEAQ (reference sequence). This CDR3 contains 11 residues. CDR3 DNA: TGTGCCAGCAGCTTGGAATCTGAAGCTTTCTTT. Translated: CASSLESEAFF.

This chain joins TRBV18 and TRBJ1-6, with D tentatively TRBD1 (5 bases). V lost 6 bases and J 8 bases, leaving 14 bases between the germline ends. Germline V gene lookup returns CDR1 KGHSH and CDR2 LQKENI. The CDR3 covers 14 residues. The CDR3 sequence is CASSLTEGDSPLHF. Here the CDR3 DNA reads TGTGCCAGCTCCCTGACAGAAGGTGATTCACCCCTCCACTTT.

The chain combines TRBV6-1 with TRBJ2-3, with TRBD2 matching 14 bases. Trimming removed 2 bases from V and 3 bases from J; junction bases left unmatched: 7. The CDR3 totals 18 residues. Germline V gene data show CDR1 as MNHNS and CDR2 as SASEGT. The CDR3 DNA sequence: TGTGCCAGCAGTGAAAGAGGACTAGCGGGGGGAAGGACAGATACGCAGTATTTT. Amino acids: CASSERGLAGGRTDTQYF.